The rows below give T cell receptor beta chains drawn from one sample of a study of response to subunit inactivated influenza vaccine. TCRdb analysed the RT-PCR reads with MiXCR anew, one entry per CDR3 protein. The repertoire consists of around 850,000 distinct CDR3 sequences, with about 18% occurring once and the leading ten covering 9.5% to 13%. Sequenced material: PBMCs from blood, taken roughly 5 days after vaccination. These receptors came from a man aged 45-60 years who received an inactivated influenza vaccine. CDR3s include the opening cysteine and the closing phenylalanine or tryptophan. The D gene is left open where the match is weak. Rows may omit the clone size; those that give it use once, few, many or a size class.

D	size	J	V	DNA	CDR3
.	few	TRBJ1-2	TRBV20-1	TGCAGTGCTAGAGTGAAGGGGGAGGACTATGGCTACACCTTC	CSARVKGEDYGYTF
.	few	TRBJ1-5	TRBV7-8	TGTGCCAGCAGCCTGGGCAGGACCTACAATCAGCCCCAGCATTTT	CASSLGRTYNQPQHF
.	.	TRBJ2-7	TRBV28	TGTGCCAGCAGCATCCACAGGGATTCGGGTGAGCAGTACTTC	CASSIHRDSGEQYF
.	few	TRBJ1-5	TRBV20-1	TGCAGTGCTAGACGAAAGGGAGGGTACGGCAATCAGCCCCAGCATTTT	CSARRKGGYGNQPQHF
.	.	TRBJ1-5	TRBV12-3/TRBV12-4	TGTGCCAGCAGTCCTAATGACGGCTCCTATCAGCCCCAGCATTTT	CASSPNDGSYQPQHF
.	few	TRBJ1-4	TRBV29-1	TGCAGCGCCCGTCCGGGCGGGGAAAAACTGTTTTTT	CSARPGGEKLFF
TRBD1	.	TRBJ1-1	TRBV20-1	TGCAGTGCGCTATCGGGACAGTTTGTGTCAGGGAAGTCCTTTGAAGCTTTCTTT	CSALSGQFVSGKSFEAFF
.	few	TRBJ1-6	TRBV29-1	TGCAGCGTCGGGGCGGGGTATAATTCACCCCTCCACTTT	CSVGAGYNSPLHF
.	few	TRBJ1-2	TRBV7-9	TGTGCCAGCAGCCCCTGGACAGCATCAGAGTATGGCTACACCTTC	CASSPWTASEYGYTF
TRBD1	.	TRBJ1-4	TRBV12-3/TRBV12-4	TGTGCCAGCACCGTGGGACAGGGTAGGGAAAAACTGTTTTTT	CASTVGQGREKLFF
.	many	TRBJ2-7	TRBV25-1	TGTGCCAGCCGGGGGCTACCCACCTCCTACGAGCAGTACTTC	CASRGLPTSYEQYF
TRBD1	few	TRBJ1-5	TRBV4-2	TGTGCCAGCAGCCTTACAGGGGCGGATCAGCCCCAGCATTTT	CASSLTGADQPQHF
TRBD2	.	TRBJ2-7	TRBV4-3	TGCGCCTTTCTAGCGGACTCCTACGAGCAGTACTTC	CAFLADSYEQYF
TRBD1	.	TRBJ2-7	TRBV2	TGTGCCAGCAGGGGACAGGGGGGCATCTACGAGCAGTACTTC	CASRGQGGIYEQYF
TRBD1	.	TRBJ2-5	TRBV12-3/TRBV12-4	TGTGCCAGCAGTTTCCCAGGGGGCTTCGGGACCCAGTACTTC	CASSFPGGFGTQYF
.	.	TRBJ2-1	TRBV27	TGTGCCAGCAAAATTGGGGGCAATGAGCAGTTCTTC	CASKIGGNEQFF
.	.	TRBJ1-1	TRBV12-3/TRBV12-4	TGTGCCAGCAGTTTAGTCTTCCCTCAAGCTTTCTTT	CASSLVFPQAFF
TRBD2	few	TRBJ2-1	TRBV7-6	TGTGCCAGCAGCCCCGTCGGCCGTAGCGGGGGGGGCAATGAGCAGTTCTTC	CASSPVGRSGGGNEQFF
.	few	TRBJ2-3	TRBV21-1	TGTGCCAGCAGAAGGGGGCCCACAGATACGCAGTATTTT	CASRRGPTDTQYF
.	.	TRBJ2-1	TRBV27	TGTGCCAGCAGTTTAAGAGGGGGTGGCCCCTACAATGAGCAGTTCTTC	CASSLRGGGPYNEQFF
.	.	TRBJ2-7	TRBV10-3	TGTGCCATCAGTGAGTTGGGGGTGGGAGACGAGCAGTACTTC	CAISELGVGDEQYF
.	few	TRBJ2-3	TRBV12-3/TRBV12-4	TGTGCCAGCAGTAACCTCACAGATACGCAGTATTTT	CASSNLTDTQYF
.	many	TRBJ2-7	TRBV7-8	TGTGCCAGCAGCTCAGGACAGCGGCCCTACGAGCAGTACTTC	CASSSGQRPYEQYF
.	many	TRBJ2-1	TRBV28	TGTGCCAGCAGCCCCGGTTACAATGAGCAGTTCTTC	CASSPGYNEQFF
TRBD2	few	TRBJ2-2	TRBV10-3	TGTGCCACCAGGACTAGCGGGGGAGATAATAACCGGGGTTTACTGTTTTTT	CATRTSGGDNNRGLLFF
TRBD2	many	TRBJ2-7	TRBV7-2	TGTGCCAGCAGCTTCGGGGGGACTAGCGGGACCTACGAGCAGTACTTC	CASSFGGTSGTYEQYF
.	many	TRBJ1-1	TRBV9	TGTGCCAGCAGCGTAAGCCCAGGGCGGAACACTGAAGCTTTCTTT	CASSVSPGRNTEAFF
.	.	TRBJ2-7	TRBV7-6	TGTGCCAGCAGCTTAGTGGGATCTACAGGGAGCTCCTACGAGCAGTACTTC	CASSLVGSTGSSYEQYF
.	.	TRBJ2-1	TRBV19	TGTGCCAGTAGTATCCATCGTTATGAGCAGTTCTTC	CASSIHRYEQFF
TRBD1	.	TRBJ2-7	TRBV11-2	TGTGCCAGCAGCCTGACAGGGTTGAGGGAGCAGTACTTC	CASSLTGLREQYF
TRBD2	few	TRBJ2-1	TRBV15	TGTGCCACCAGCAGAGGGGCTAGCGGGGGGGCCAATGAGCAGTTCTTC	CATSRGASGGANEQFF
.	.	TRBJ2-3	TRBV20-1	TGCAGTGCTAGAGATCTGCAGGGGACTAACACAGATACGCAGTATTTT	CSARDLQGTNTDTQYF
.	.	TRBJ2-1	TRBV7-9	TGTGCCATGGGCTTAGGGCTGGCCTACAATGAGCAGTTCTTC	CAMGLGLAYNEQFF
.	many	TRBJ1-2	TRBV7-2	TGTGCCAGCAGTTTGGGGGGGCCGTATGGCTACACCTTC	CASSLGGPYGYTF
.	many	TRBJ1-2	TRBV20-1	TGCAGTGCTAGAATTGCGGGACCCGCCAGCCATGGCTACACCTTC	CSARIAGPASHGYTF
.	few	TRBJ2-1	TRBV6-2/TRBV6-3	TGTGCCAGCAGTTACAGGACGGGAGTCTTCTTCTTC	CASSYRTGVFFF
.	many	TRBJ2-7	TRBV11-1	TGTGCCAGCAGCTCCAGCTTGGGGGGTTACGGTGTAAGTCCCCACGAGCAGTACTTC	CASSSSLGGYGVSPHEQYF
TRBD2	.	TRBJ2-5	TRBV28	TGTGCCAGCAGTTCGGGGATGTTGCGGGGGGACCCGGAGACCCAGTACTTC	CASSSGMLRGDPETQYF
TRBD1	.	TRBJ1-6	TRBV12-3/TRBV12-4	TGTGCCAGCAGCACAGACAGGGTCCATCTCAATTCACCCCTCCACTTT	CASSTDRVHLNSPLHF
TRBD2	many	TRBJ2-1	TRBV29-1	TGCAGCGTTGGAGAGGGGCTAGCGGGAGTCAATGAGCAGTTCTTC	CSVGEGLAGVNEQFF
.	.	TRBJ2-3	TRBV5-1	TGCGCCAGCAGCTTGGTTTTTGTCAAGGACACAGATACGCAGTATTTT	CASSLVFVKDTDTQYF
TRBD2	few	TRBJ2-1	TRBV29-1	TGCAGCGTTGGCGGGAGGGCCTCCCATGAGCAGTTCTTC	CSVGGRASHEQFF
TRBD1	few	TRBJ2-6	TRBV12-3/TRBV12-4	TGTGCCACCGAACGGGACAGGGACTTCTCTGGGGCCAACGTCCTGACTTTC	CATERDRDFSGANVLTF
TRBD2	few	TRBJ2-7	TRBV12-3/TRBV12-4	TGTGCCAGCAGTTTGGGCCGCGGACTAGCGACTTACGAGCAGTACTTC	CASSLGRGLATYEQYF
.	.	TRBJ2-7	TRBV20-1	TGCAGTGCTATCGCGGCGGGGGCGCGTTTCTACGAGCAGTACTTC	CSAIAAGARFYEQYF
.	.	TRBJ1-1	TRBV20-1	TGCAGTGCTAGAGGAACCCAGGGGAACCTGGGCACTGAAGCTTTCTTT	CSARGTQGNLGTEAFF
.	.	TRBJ2-7	TRBV4-3	TGCGCCAGCAGCCAAGATTGGGGTAACTACGAGCAGTACTTC	CASSQDWGNYEQYF
TRBD2	.	TRBJ2-3	TRBV7-2	TGTGCCAGCAGCTTAGCGCTCGGCGGGAGGGGCACAGATACGCAGTATTTT	CASSLALGGRGTDTQYF
.	many	TRBJ2-1	TRBV12-3/TRBV12-4	TGTGCCAGCAGCCGAAGGGCCACCAATGAGCAGTTCTTC	CASSRRATNEQFF
.	.	TRBJ2-7	TRBV5-1	TGCGCCAGCAGCTTGGGGCTAGCGAAGTCCTACGAGCAGTACTTC	CASSLGLAKSYEQYF
.	few	TRBJ1-1	TRBV5-1	TGCGCCAGCAGCTTGGCCTATATGTCTGAAGCTTTCTTT	CASSLAYMSEAFF
TRBD2	few	TRBJ2-2	TRBV20-1	TGCAGTGCTTCCTCCGGGACTAGCGGTACCACCGGGGAGCTGTTTTTT	CSASSGTSGTTGELFF
TRBD1	.	TRBJ1-5	TRBV28	TGTGCCAGCAGTTCAACGGGACAGGCTAGCAATCAGCCCCAGCATTTT	CASSSTGQASNQPQHF
.	many	TRBJ2-1	TRBV4-3	TGTGCCAGCAGCCAGGACCTGAGCTCCTACAATGAGCAGTTCTTC	CASSQDLSSYNEQFF
TRBD2	many	TRBJ2-1	TRBV7-2	TGTGCCAGCAGCCTATGGACTAGCGGGACCTACAATGAGCAGTTCTTC	CASSLWTSGTYNEQFF
TRBD2	few	TRBJ2-3	TRBV9	TGTGCCAGCAGCCCTTGGACTAGGGGCGGAGCAGATACGCAGTATTTT	CASSPWTRGGADTQYF
TRBD1	few	TRBJ2-7	TRBV7-2	TGTGCCAGCAGCTTAAAGGGACAGAGCTCCTACGAGCAGTACTTC	CASSLKGQSSYEQYF
TRBD1	few	TRBJ2-3	TRBV6-1	TGTGCCAACAAGGCCAGGACAGGAGATACGCAGTATTTT	CANKARTGDTQYF
TRBD2	few	TRBJ2-2	TRBV9	TGTGCCAGCAGCGACTCAGCGGGGGGTCCTCCCGGGGAGCTGTTTTTT	CASSDSAGGPPGELFF